This T cell receptor beta chain was recovered during a study of blood T cell repertoires in COVID-19. Produced via immunoSEQ multiplex PCR; TCRdb's table is partial and in-frame only. The repertoire includes 310,000 or so clones, roughly 86% of them detected once, and around 9.9% sits in the top ten. Germline V gene lookup returns CDR1 SQVTM and CDR2 ANQGSEA. The CDR3 sequence is 13 residues long. Patients from Seattle were sampled longitudinally, starting during active infection. Sequenced input: peripheral blood. This chain joins TRBV29-1 and TRBJ1-5, with 8 bases aligning to TRBD1. The sequence came from a man between 25 and 39 years old with COVID-19, enrolled during active disease. In DNA form, the CDR3 reads TGCAGAGAACAGGGGGTCAGCAATCAGCCCCAGCATTTT. This translates into CREQGVSNQPQHF.